A selection of T cell receptor beta chains follows, all from one sample in a study of T-cell reconstitution after alpha-beta-depleted transplantation in children. TCRdb recomputed calls from the PCR reads with MiXCR, one row per CDR3 protein. Here the sample spans around 450,000 distinct CDR3 sequences, around 15% being singletons. The sequencing used PBMCs, mostly from graft donor cells, collected 360 days after TCRalphabeta/CD19-depleted stem cell transplant. These receptors originate from a boy less than two years old who had a stem cell transplant for Wiskott-Aldrich syndrome, so the T cells may come from the graft donor. The CDR3 runs from the conserved cysteine through the conserved F or W. Fields, in order: V gene, D gene, J gene, clone size, CDR3 DNA, CDR3 protein. D genes are given only for firm matches. Clone sizes are given selectively: once, few, many, or a class where the clone is expanded.

>TRBV5-1|.|TRBJ2-7|.
TGCGCCAGCAGCATCGCGGGTTTCTCCTACGAGCAGTACTTC
CASSIAGFSYEQYF
>TRBV13|.|TRBJ1-1|few
TGTGCCAGCAGCTTCCAACCCAGGCCGAACACTGAAGCTTTCTTT
CASSFQPRPNTEAFF
>TRBV5-1|.|TRBJ2-4|.
TGCGCCAGCAGCTTGGGGGCGGCCTACGCCAAAAACATTCAGTACTTC
CASSLGAAYAKNIQYF
>TRBV4-1|.|TRBJ2-7|.
TGCGCCAGCAGCCGAACCAGGGTGAAGGACGAGCAGTACTTC
CASSRTRVKDEQYF
>TRBV24-1|TRBD2|TRBJ2-1|few
TGTGCCACCAGTGATGTAGCGGGAGGTCCCTCGGATGAGCAGTTCTTC
CATSDVAGGPSDEQFF
>TRBV5-5|.|TRBJ2-4|.
TGTGCCAGCAGCCCGCAGGGTGGACTAGCCAAAAACATTCAGTACTTC
CASSPQGGLAKNIQYF
>TRBV20-1|TRBD1|TRBJ2-7|.
TGCAGTGCTCGAAGGGACAGGGAGGGCTCCTACGAGCAGTACTTC
CSARRDREGSYEQYF
>TRBV7-9|TRBD1|TRBJ2-7|.
TGTGCCAGCAGCTCCTCCCTACAGGGGGCCTACGAGCAGTACTTC
CASSSSLQGAYEQYF
>TRBV6-1|TRBD1|TRBJ1-2|few
TGTGCCAGCAGTCCCTCAGGGGGCGCGGGCTATGGCTACACCTTC
CASSPSGGAGYGYTF
>TRBV12-3/TRBV12-4|.|TRBJ2-5|many
TGTGCCAGCAGCCTCAGGGTAAAGGAGACCCAGTACTTC
CASSLRVKETQYF
>TRBV15|TRBD1|TRBJ2-3|few
TGTGCCACCAGCAGAGATCTCACAGGGGAATCCACAGATACGCAGTATTTT
CATSRDLTGESTDTQYF
>TRBV6-5|.|TRBJ2-7|once
TGTGCCAGCAGTTATCGGGTCGTTTCTTCAGTTTCCTACGAGCAGTACTTC
CASSYRVVSSVSYEQYF
>TRBV6-5|.|TRBJ1-6|few
TGTGCCAGCAGTTATTTGGATTCACCCCTCCACTTT
CASSYLDSPLHF
>TRBV7-6|.|TRBJ1-6|many
TGTGCCAGCAGCAGGGTTCGGAATTCACCCCTCCACTTT
CASSRVRNSPLHF
>TRBV14|.|TRBJ2-3|.
TGTGCCAGCAGCCTCAGGACAATAAGAGATACGCAGTATTTT
CASSLRTIRDTQYF
>TRBV5-1|TRBD2|TRBJ2-6|.
TGCGCCAGCAGGCGGGGGGCCACTGGGGCCAACGTCCTGACTTTC
CASRRGATGANVLTF
>TRBV25-1|.|TRBJ1-5|few
TGTGCCAGCAGTGAATACAGGAATCAGCCCCAGCATTTT
CASSEYRNQPQHF
>TRBV5-1|.|TRBJ2-5|.
TGCGCCAGCAGCTTGTCCGTGGAGACCCAGTACTTC
CASSLSVETQYF
>TRBV5-1|TRBD1|TRBJ2-3|once
TGCGCCAGCAGCGTTGGACAGGGGGCGGCTCCGGGCACAGATACGCAGTATTTT
CASSVGQGAAPGTDTQYF
>TRBV5-1|TRBD2|TRBJ2-7|many
TGCGCCAGCAGCGTCGGGGGGGCCTACGAGCAGTACTTC
CASSVGGAYEQYF
>TRBV29-1|.|TRBJ2-2|.
TGCAGCGTTGAGTCGGACTTGAACACCGGGGAGCTGTTTTTT
CSVESDLNTGELFF
>TRBV15|TRBD1|TRBJ2-7|few
TGTGCCACCAGCATTGCCGGGACAGGGCCCTACGAGCAGTACTTC
CATSIAGTGPYEQYF
>TRBV6-2/TRBV6-3|.|TRBJ2-5|few
TGTGCCAGCAGAGGGCCGACAGATAAAGGATTCGCACTGGCGACCCAGTACTTC
CASRGPTDKGFALATQYF
>TRBV7-2|.|TRBJ2-7|.
TGTGCCAGCAGCTATCGGCGATCCTACGAGCAGTACTTC
CASSYRRSYEQYF
>TRBV10-3|TRBD2|TRBJ2-4|few
TGTGCCACCAGCAACGGGACTAGCTGGGACTTC
CATSNGTSWDF
>TRBV12-3/TRBV12-4|.|TRBJ2-2|few
TGTGCCAGCATCTCCCCCGCGGGGAGCACCGGGGAGCTGTTTTTT
CASISPAGSTGELFF
>TRBV5-1|.|TRBJ2-2|many
TGCGCCAGCAGCCGGGGGGACACCACCGGGGAGCTGTTTTTT
CASSRGDTTGELFF
>TRBV20-1|TRBD2|TRBJ2-3|.
TGCAGTGCTAATTACCCGTTGGCGGGGGGTTACACAGATACGCAGTATTTT
CSANYPLAGGYTDTQYF
>TRBV12-3/TRBV12-4|.|TRBJ2-1|few
TGTGCCAGCAGTTCAATCTTTAAGGGGGAGGGCAACGACGCTGAGCAGTTCTTC
CASSSIFKGEGNDAEQFF
>TRBV7-2|.|TRBJ2-5|.
TGTGCCAGCAGCTTAGTAACGCGGCCTGGTTCTGCGGAGACCCAGTACTTC
CASSLVTRPGSAETQYF
>TRBV11-3|.|TRBJ2-1|few
TGTGCCAGCAGCTTACCCAAACAGGGCTACAATGAGCAGTTCTTC
CASSLPKQGYNEQFF
>TRBV24-1|.|TRBJ2-1|.
TGTGCCACCAGTGATCCCCCCCGCGGGACCTCCTACAATGAGCAGTTCTTC
CATSDPPRGTSYNEQFF
>TRBV7-9|.|TRBJ1-5|.
TGTGCCAGCAGCCTAGGGCCTAGTCAGCCCCAGCATTTT
CASSLGPSQPQHF
>TRBV3-1|TRBD1|TRBJ1-4|few
TGTGCCAGCAGCCATACCGGGACAGGGAATGAAAAACTGTTTTTT
CASSHTGTGNEKLFF
>TRBV27|.|TRBJ2-3|.
TGTGCCAGCTCCCGGCCCCCGGGGGATACGCAGTATTTT
CASSRPPGDTQYF
>TRBV10-1|TRBD1|TRBJ2-7|.
TGCGCCACCAACCCGGGACAGGGGTACGAGCAGTACTTC
CATNPGQGYEQYF
>TRBV10-3|.|TRBJ1-6|few
TGTGCCATCAGTAAGGAGTTACTTAATTCACCCCTCCACTTT
CAISKELLNSPLHF
>TRBV7-2|TRBD1|TRBJ2-4|.
TGTGCCAGCAGCCCCAGAGGGGGCAAAGCCAAAAACATTCAGTACTTC
CASSPRGGKAKNIQYF
>TRBV7-2|.|TRBJ2-2|many
TGTGCCAGCAGCGTATTGGGAGTTACCGGGGAGCTGTTTTTT
CASSVLGVTGELFF
>TRBV5-1|TRBD2|TRBJ2-7|few
TGCGCCAGCAGCGGGGGACTAGCGGGAGCCGCCTACGAGCAGTACTTC
CASSGGLAGAAYEQYF
>TRBV20-1|TRBD2|TRBJ2-5|few
TGCAGTGCTAGAGGGGCCCAGCGGGAGGGCCGAGAGACCCAGTACTTC
CSARGAQREGRETQYF
>TRBV12-3/TRBV12-4|.|TRBJ2-3|.
TGTGCCAGCAGTTTAGGCGTTATCACAGATACGCAGTATTTT
CASSLGVITDTQYF
>TRBV28|.|TRBJ2-7|many
TGTGCCAGCAGCATTAGCCCCATGGTCTACGAGCAGTACTTC
CASSISPMVYEQYF
>TRBV2|.|TRBJ2-4|few
TGTGCCAGCAGACTCAGCGGCATTCAGTACTTC
CASRLSGIQYF
>TRBV20-1|.|TRBJ2-1|few
TGCAGTGCTAGAAGGGCGACTCCCCGGGGTGAGCAGTTCTTC
CSARRATPRGEQFF
>TRBV29-1|.|TRBJ2-7|few
TGCAGCGTTGAAGGTTGGCAGGGAGGCTACGAGCAGTACTTC
CSVEGWQGGYEQYF
>TRBV10-3|.|TRBJ2-5|few
TGTGCCATCAGTGAGTTGCATGGCAGGGGTGAGACCCAGTACTTC
CAISELHGRGETQYF
>TRBV7-2|.|TRBJ2-1|.
TGTGCCAGCAGCTTAGCCAGGAATGAGCAGTTCTTC
CASSLARNEQFF
>TRBV30|TRBD1|TRBJ2-7|.
TGTGCCTGGAGTGTGTATGGGACAGGGGGCTACGAGCAGTACTTC
CAWSVYGTGGYEQYF
>TRBV5-1|.|TRBJ2-7|few
TGCGCCAGCAGCCGGGACGGAATGAGCTCCTACGAGCAGTACTTC
CASSRDGMSSYEQYF
>TRBV10-3|TRBD2|TRBJ2-1|few
TGTGCCATCAGAGGACTAGCGGGATTGAATGAGCAGTTCTTC
CAIRGLAGLNEQFF
>TRBV7-2|TRBD1|TRBJ2-2|.
TGTGCCAGCAGCTTAAGGGACAGGGTAGTGAGGAACACCGGGGAGCTGTTTTTT
CASSLRDRVVRNTGELFF
>TRBV20-1|TRBD1|TRBJ2-6|.
TGCAGTGCTAGGGGACAGAGGGTTTCTGGGGCCAACGTCCTGACTTTC
CSARGQRVSGANVLTF
>TRBV29-1|TRBD1|TRBJ2-7|.
TGCAGCGCCGGACAGGGTGATAGACACGAGCAGTACTTC
CSAGQGDRHEQYF
>TRBV20-1|.|TRBJ2-2|few
TGCAGTGCTACTAAGGGGAGGGGGGAGCTGTTTTTT
CSATKGRGELFF